The 3 T cell receptor beta chains below come from one sample, sequenced in a study of identical twins. TCRdb independently ran MiXCR on the 5' RACE reads; one entry per CDR3 protein. The table lists 300,000 to 400,000 distinct CDR3 sequences, approximately 13% of them singletons. This same sample was also part of a study on yellow fever vaccine responses in identical twins.

Sequences were obtained from CD8+ T cells sorted from blood. These receptors all stem from a woman between 18 and 30 years old in good health.

The chain has TRBV20-1 and TRBJ2-1; D is ambiguous. This CDR3 comprises 16 residues. CDR1 and CDR2 (germline): DFQATT, SNEGSKA (reference sequence). V gave up 0 bases and J gave up 6 bases, with 18 bases separating them. The CDR3 bases are TGCAGTGCTAGAGATCTAAGTGGGATAGACCTCAATGAGCAGTTCTTC. This encodes CSARDLSGIDLNEQFF.

This clonotype has a handful of counts. This rearrangement joins TRBV28 to TRBJ1-1; D might be TRBD1 (5 bases). CDR1 is MDHEN, CDR2 SYDVKM, per germline. The CDR3 is 14 amino acids. V was cut by 5 bases and J by 4 bases, with 14 bases left in between. The CDR3 DNA follows: TGTGCCAGCAGTCCGAGGACAAGCTTCACTGAAGCTTTCTTT. Protein: CASSPRTSFTEAFF.

This clonotype was counted many times. This rearrangement joins TRBV15 to TRBJ2-7, with a tentative D call TRBD1 (5 bases). The V gene lost 5 bases and the J gene lost 1 base, with 6 bases spanning the gap. CDR3 size: 12 residues. Germline V gene data show CDR1 as LNHNV and CDR2 as YYDKDF (reference sequence). The CDR3 sequence is CATSDSSYEQYF. The CDR3 DNA reads TGTGCCACCAGCGACAGTTCCTACGAGCAGTACTTC.